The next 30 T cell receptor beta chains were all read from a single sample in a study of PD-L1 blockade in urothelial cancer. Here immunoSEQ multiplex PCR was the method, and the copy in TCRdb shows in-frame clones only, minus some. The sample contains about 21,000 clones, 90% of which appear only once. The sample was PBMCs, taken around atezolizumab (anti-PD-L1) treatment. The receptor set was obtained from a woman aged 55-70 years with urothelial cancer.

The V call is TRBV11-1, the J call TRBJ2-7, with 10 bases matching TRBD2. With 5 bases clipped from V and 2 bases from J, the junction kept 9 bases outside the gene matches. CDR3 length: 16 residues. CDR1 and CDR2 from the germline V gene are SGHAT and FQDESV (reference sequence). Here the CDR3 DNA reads TGTGCCAGCAGCGGAACCTCTAGCGGGGGAGCCTACGAGCAGTACTTC. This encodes CASSGTSSGGAYEQYF.

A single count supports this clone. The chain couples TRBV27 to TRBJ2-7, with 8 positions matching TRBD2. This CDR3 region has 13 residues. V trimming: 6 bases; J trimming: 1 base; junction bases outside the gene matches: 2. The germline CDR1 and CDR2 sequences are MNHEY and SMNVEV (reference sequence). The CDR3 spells CASRLAVSYEQYF. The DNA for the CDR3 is TGTGCCAGCAGACTAGCGGTTTCCTACGAGCAGTACTTC.

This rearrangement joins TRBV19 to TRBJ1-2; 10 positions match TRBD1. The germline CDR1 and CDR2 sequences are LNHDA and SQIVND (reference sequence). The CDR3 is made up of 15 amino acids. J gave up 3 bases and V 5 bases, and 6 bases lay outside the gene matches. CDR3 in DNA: TGTGCCAGTAGTCTACAGACAGGGGGCGACTATGGCTACACCTTC. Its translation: CASSLQTGGDYGYTF.

In DNA form, the CDR3 reads TGTGCCAGCACAGCGGGGCTAGGGGACGGGGCCAACGTCCTGACTTTC. Its protein is CASTAGLGDGANVLTF. This sequence joins TRBV4-2 and TRBJ2-6; 7 bases match TRBD2. Germline loops: CDR1 LGHNA, CDR2 YNFKEQ. The CDR3 is 16 residues long. Unmatched junction bases numbered 10, after V lost 7 bases and J lost 4 bases.

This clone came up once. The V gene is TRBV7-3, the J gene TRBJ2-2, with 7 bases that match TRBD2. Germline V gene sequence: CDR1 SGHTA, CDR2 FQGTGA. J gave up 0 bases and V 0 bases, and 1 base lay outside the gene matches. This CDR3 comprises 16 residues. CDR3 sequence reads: CASSLTGRANTGELFF. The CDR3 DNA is TGTGCCAGCAGCTTAACTGGGAGGGCGAACACCGGGGAGCTGTTTTTT.

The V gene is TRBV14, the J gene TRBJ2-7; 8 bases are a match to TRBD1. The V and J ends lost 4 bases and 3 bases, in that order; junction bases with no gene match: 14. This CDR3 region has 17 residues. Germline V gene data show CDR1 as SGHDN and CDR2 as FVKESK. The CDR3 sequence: CASSRFSQGATHYEQYF. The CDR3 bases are TGTGCCAGCAGCCGGTTCTCGCAGGGGGCTACACACTACGAGCAGTACTTC.

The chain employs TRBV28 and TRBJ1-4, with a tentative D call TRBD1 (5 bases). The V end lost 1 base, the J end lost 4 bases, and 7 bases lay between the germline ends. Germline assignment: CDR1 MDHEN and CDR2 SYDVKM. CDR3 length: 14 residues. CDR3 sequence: CASSLSGVNEKLFF. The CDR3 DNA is TGTGCCAGCAGTTTATCGGGGGTTAATGAAAAACTGTTTTTT.

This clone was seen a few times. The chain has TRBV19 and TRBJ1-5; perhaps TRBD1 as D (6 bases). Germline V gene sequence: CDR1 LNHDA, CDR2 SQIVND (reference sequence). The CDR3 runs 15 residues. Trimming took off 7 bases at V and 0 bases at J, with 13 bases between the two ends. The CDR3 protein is CASKWTDDSNQPQHF. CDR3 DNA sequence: TGTGCCAGTAAGTGGACAGACGATAGCAATCAGCCCCAGCATTTT. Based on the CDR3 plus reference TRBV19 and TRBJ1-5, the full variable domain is DGGITQSPKYLFRKEGQNVTLSCEQNLNHDAMYWYRQDPGQGLRLIYYSQIVNDFQKGDIAEGYSVSREKKESFPLTVTSAQKNPTAFYLCASKWTDDSNQPQHFGDGTRLSIL.

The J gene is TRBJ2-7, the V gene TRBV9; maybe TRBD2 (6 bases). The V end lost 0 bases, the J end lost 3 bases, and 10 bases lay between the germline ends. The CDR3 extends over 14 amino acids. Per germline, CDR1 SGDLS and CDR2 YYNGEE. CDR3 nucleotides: TGTGCCAGCAGCGTAGCTCTTAGCGGCTACGAGCAGTACTTC. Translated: CASSVALSGYEQYF.

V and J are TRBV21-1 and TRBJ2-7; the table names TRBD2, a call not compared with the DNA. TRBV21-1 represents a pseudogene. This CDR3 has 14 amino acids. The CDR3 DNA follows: TGTGCCAGCAGCAAAGATCTAACCTCCTACGAGCAGTACTTC. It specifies CASSKDLTSYEQYF.

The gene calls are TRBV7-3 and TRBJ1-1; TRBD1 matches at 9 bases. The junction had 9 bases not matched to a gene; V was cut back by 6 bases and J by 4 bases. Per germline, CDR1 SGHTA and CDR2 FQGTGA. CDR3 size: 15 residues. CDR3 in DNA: TGTGCCAGCAGAGAGAGGACAGGGGCGGGCACTGAAGCTTTCTTT. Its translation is CASRERTGAGTEAFF. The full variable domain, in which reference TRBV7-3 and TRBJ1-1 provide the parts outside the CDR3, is GAGVSQTPSNKVTEKGKYVELRCDPISGHTALYWYRQSLGQGPEFLIYFQGTGAADDSGLPNDRFFAVRPEGSVSTLKIQRTERGDSAVYLCASRERTGAGTEAFFGQGTRLTVV.

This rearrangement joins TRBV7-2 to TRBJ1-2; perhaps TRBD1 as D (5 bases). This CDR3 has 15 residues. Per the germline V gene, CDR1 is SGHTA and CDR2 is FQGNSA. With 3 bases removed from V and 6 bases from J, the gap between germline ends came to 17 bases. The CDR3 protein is CASSFISQGVNGYTF. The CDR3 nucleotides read TGTGCCAGCAGCTTCATTAGTCAGGGTGTCAATGGCTACACCTTC.

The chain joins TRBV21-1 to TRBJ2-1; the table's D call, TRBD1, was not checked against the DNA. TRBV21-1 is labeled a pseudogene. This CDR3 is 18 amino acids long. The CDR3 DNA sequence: TGTGCCAGCAGCAAAAATTACGGTCGCAGGGGCATCACCGGTAAGCAGTTCTTC. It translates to CASSKNYGRRGITGKQFF.

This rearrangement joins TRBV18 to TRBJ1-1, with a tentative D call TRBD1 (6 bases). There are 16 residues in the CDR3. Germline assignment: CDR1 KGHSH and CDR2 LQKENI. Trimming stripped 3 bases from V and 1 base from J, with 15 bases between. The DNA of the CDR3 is TGTGCCAGCTCACCGACCTCAGGGGCCTCGAACACTGAAGCTTTCTTT. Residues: CASSPTSGASNTEAFF.

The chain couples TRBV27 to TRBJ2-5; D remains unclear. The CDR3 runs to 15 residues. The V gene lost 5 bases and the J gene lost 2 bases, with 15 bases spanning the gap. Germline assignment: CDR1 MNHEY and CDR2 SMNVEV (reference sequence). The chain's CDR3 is CASSASGGVQETQYF. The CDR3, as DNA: TGTGCCAGCAGTGCTTCTGGCGGTGTGCAAGAGACCCAGTACTTC.

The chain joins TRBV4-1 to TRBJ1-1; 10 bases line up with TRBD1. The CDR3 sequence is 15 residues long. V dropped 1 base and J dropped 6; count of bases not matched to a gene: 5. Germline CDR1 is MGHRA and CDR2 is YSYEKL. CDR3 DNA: TGCGCCAGCAGCCAAGGTCCGGGACAGGGGTCTGAAGCTTTCTTT. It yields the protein CASSQGPGQGSEAFF.

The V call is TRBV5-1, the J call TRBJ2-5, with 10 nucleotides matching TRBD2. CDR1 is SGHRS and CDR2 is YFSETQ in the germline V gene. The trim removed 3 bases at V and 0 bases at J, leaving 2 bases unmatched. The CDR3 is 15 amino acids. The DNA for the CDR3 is TGCGCCAGCAGCTCGGGACTAGCGCACCAAGAGACCCAGTACTTC. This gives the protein CASSSGLAHQETQYF.

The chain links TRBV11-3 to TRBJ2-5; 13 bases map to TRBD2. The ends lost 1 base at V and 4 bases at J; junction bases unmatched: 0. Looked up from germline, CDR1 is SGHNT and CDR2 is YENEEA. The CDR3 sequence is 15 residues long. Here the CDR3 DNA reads TGTGCCAGCAGCTTAGGGACTAGCGGGAGAGAGACCCAGTACTTC. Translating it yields CASSLGTSGRETQYF.

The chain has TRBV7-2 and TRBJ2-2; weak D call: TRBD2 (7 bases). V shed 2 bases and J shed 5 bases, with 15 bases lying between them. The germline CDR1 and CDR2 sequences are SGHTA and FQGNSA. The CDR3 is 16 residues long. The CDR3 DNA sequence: TGTGCCAGCAGCTTAAACGGGGGGCTGGGAACCGGGGAGCTGTTTTTT. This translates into CASSLNGGLGTGELFF.

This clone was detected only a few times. CDR3 residues: CASSIETSGTYNEQFF. The CDR3 DNA reads TGTGCCAGTAGTATAGAAACTAGCGGGACCTACAATGAGCAGTTCTTC. V gene TRBV19 combines with J gene TRBJ2-1, with TRBD2 matching 10 bases. The length of the CDR3 is 16 residues. The V gene end was trimmed by 0 bases and the J gene end by 2 bases; junction bases not matched to a gene: 1. The germline V gene has CDR1 LNHDA and CDR2 SQIVND (reference sequence).

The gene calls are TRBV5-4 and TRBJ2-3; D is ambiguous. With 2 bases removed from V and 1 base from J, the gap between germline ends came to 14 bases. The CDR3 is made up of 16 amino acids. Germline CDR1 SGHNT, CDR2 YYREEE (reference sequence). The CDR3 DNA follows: TGTGCCAGCAGCTTTAGGTTGGGCGTTGGCACAGATACGCAGTATTTT. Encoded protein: CASSFRLGVGTDTQYF.

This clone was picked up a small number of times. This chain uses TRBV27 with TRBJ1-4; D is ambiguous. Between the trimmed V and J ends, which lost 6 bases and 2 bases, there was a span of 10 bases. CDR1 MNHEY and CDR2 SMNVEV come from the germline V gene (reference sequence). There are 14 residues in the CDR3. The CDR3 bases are TGTGCCAGCAGGATGGCCATCACTAATGAAAAACTGTTTTTT. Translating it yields CASRMAITNEKLFF.

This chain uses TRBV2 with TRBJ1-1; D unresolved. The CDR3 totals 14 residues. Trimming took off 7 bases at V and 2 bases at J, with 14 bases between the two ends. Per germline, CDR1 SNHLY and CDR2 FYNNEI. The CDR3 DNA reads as TGTGCCAGCACCGAGCTCACAGAAAACACTGAAGCTTTCTTT. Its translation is CASTELTENTEAFF.

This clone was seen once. The CDR3 coding sequence is TGCGCCAGCAGCCGCTCGGGACAGGTGGAAGAGACCCAGTACTTC. This gives the protein CASSRSGQVEETQYF. The V call is TRBV5-1, the J call TRBJ2-5; 8 bases agree with TRBD1. Trimming at V came to 4 bases and at J to 3 bases, leaving 8 bases not matched to a gene. The CDR3 length is 15 residues. Germline CDR1 and CDR2: SGHRS and YFSETQ.

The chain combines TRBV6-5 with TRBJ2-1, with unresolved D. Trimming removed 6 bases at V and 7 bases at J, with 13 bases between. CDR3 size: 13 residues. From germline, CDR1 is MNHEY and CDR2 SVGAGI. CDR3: CASRISIWNEQFF. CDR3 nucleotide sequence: TGTGCCAGCAGGATCTCTATATGGAATGAGCAGTTCTTC.

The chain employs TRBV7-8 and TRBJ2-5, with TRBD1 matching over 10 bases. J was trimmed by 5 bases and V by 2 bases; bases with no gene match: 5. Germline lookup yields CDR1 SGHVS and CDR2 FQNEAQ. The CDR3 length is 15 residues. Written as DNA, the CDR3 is TGTGCCAGCAGCTTACCGGACAGGGGGGGTGAGACCCAGTACTTC. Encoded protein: CASSLPDRGGETQYF.

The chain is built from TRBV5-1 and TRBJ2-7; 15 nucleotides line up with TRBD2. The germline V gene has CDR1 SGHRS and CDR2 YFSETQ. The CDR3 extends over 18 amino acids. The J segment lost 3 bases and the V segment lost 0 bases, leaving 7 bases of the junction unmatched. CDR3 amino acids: CASSLGTSGRAGSYEQYF. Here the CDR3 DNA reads TGCGCCAGCAGCTTGGGGACTAGCGGGAGGGCCGGAAGCTACGAGCAGTACTTC.

This CDR3 is CASTRDSSFHQPQHF. CDR3 nucleotides: TGTGCCAGCACCCGGGACAGTTCCTTTCATCAGCCCCAGCATTTT. The chain uses TRBV2 and TRBJ1-5; TRBD1 matches at 7 bases. This CDR3 region has 15 residues. Germline CDR1 and CDR2: SNHLY and FYNNEI. The J segment lost 5 bases and the V segment lost 7 bases, leaving 11 bases of the junction unmatched.

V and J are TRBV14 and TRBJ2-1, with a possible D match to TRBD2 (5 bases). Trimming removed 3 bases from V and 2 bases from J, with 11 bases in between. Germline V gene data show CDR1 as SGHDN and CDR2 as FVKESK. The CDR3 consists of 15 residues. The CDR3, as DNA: TGTGCCAGCAGCCACCTGGACTCCGCCTACAATGAGCAGTTCTTC. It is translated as CASSHLDSAYNEQFF.

The DNA for the CDR3 is TGTGCCAGCAGACAGAGACCTACTGCTAACTATGGCTACACCTTC. Translated, it gives CASRQRPTANYGYTF. The rearrangement links TRBV6-5 to TRBJ1-2; D ambiguous. CDR3 size: 15 residues. Trimming shortened V by 6 bases and J by 0 bases, and 14 bases separated the two germline ends. CDR1 MNHEY and CDR2 SVGAGI come from the germline V gene.